Below, 16 T cell receptor beta chains from the same sample are listed, as sequenced in a study of blood T cell repertoires in COVID-19. The data were produced by immunoSEQ multiplex PCR, yet TCRdb's version contains in-frame clones alone and is incomplete. The repertoire has about 230,000 clones, roughly 88% of them found once; the top ten carry around 26%. What was sequenced was peripheral blood. These receptors originate from a man aged 40-55 years with acute or convalescent COVID-19.

A word on this clone: Within the sample, other DNA sequences also encode this same CDR3. The chain employs TRBV5-1 and TRBJ2-3, with 11 bases aligning to TRBD2. Germline CDR1 is SGHRS and CDR2 is YFSETQ. With V trimmed by 0 bases and J by 3 bases, 3 bases remained unmatched. The CDR3 extends over 16 amino acids. CDR3 loop: CASSLGLAGFTDTQYF. CDR3 nucleotides: TGCGCCAGCAGCTTGGGACTAGCGGGATTTACAGATACGCAGTATTTT.

The chain recombines TRBV9 with TRBJ1-2, with 9 bases that match TRBD1. The junction had 4 bases not matched to a gene; V was cut back by 5 bases and J by 5 bases. From germline, CDR1 is SGDLS and CDR2 YYNGEE. The CDR3 runs 13 residues. CDR3: CASRQTGGYGYTF. The CDR3 DNA sequence: TGTGCCAGCAGGCAGACAGGGGGTTATGGCTACACCTTC. The complete variable domain, with remaining parts taken from reference TRBV9 and TRBJ1-2, reads DSGVTQTPKHLITATGQRVTLRCSPRSGDLSVYWYQQSLDQGLQFLIQYYNGEERAKGNILERFSAQQFPDLHSELNLSSLELGDSALYFCASRQTGGYGYTFGSGTRLTVV.

This rearrangement joins TRBV4-3 to TRBJ2-1, with 11 bases fitting TRBD2. The CDR3 covers 13 residues. Germline V lookup: CDR1 LGHNA, CDR2 YSLEER. The junction had 1 base not matched to a gene; V was cut back by 0 bases and J by 12 bases. CDR3 in amino acids: CASSQDGTSGQFF. DNA of the CDR3: TGCGCCAGCAGCCAAGATGGGACTAGCGGGCAGTTCTTC.

The chain uses TRBV7-3 and TRBJ2-3; TRBD1 agrees at 7 bases. The CDR3 is 13 amino acids. V lost 7 bases to trimming and J lost 6 bases; unmatched junction nucleotides: 7. CDR1 is SGHTA and CDR2 is FQGTGA in the germline V gene. CDR3 in amino acids: CASTGQVSDTQYF. The CDR3 coding sequence is TGTGCCAGCACCGGACAGGTGTCCGATACGCAGTATTTT.

This chain connects TRBV4-3 to TRBJ2-1; D not certain. This CDR3 spans 13 amino acids. Per the germline V gene, CDR1 is LGHNA and CDR2 is YSLEER. Trimming took off 1 base at V and 6 bases at J, with 7 bases between the two ends. The CDR3 region has the DNA TGCGCCAGCAGCCAAGGACTTTTCAATGAGCAGTTCTTC. It encodes CASSQGLFNEQFF.

The chain couples TRBV15 to TRBJ2-1; no definite D call. Trimming left V 0 bases short and J 5 bases short, with 23 bases between. This CDR3 has 19 amino acids. The germline V gene has CDR1 LNHNV and CDR2 YYDKDF (reference sequence). The CDR3 DNA reads TGTGCCACCAGCAGAGATATGGTAGGAGCCACGACGCTTAACAATGAGCAGTTCTTC. Encoded protein: CATSRDMVGATTLNNEQFF.

The chain carries TRBV20-1 and TRBJ2-5; D unclear. The germline V gene has CDR1 DFQATT and CDR2 SNEGSKA (reference sequence). The germline V and J ends were trimmed by 6 bases and 0 bases, with 5 bases remaining between them. The CDR3 sequence is 11 residues long. The CDR3 sequence: CSAMYQETQYF. Here the CDR3 DNA reads TGCAGTGCCATGTACCAAGAGACCCAGTACTTC.

The chain combines TRBV7-3 with TRBJ2-2; TRBD2 aligns across 14 bases. Trimming took 0 bases from V and 7 from J; bases not matched to a gene: 4. The CDR3 loop spans 17 amino acids. Germline assignment: CDR1 SGHTA and CDR2 FQGTGA. The CDR3 loop is CASSLTGTSGRIGELFF. CDR3 bases: TGTGCCAGCAGCTTAACCGGGACTAGCGGGAGAATCGGGGAGCTGTTTTTT.

This clone was counted a single time. The gene calls are TRBV5-1 and TRBJ2-5; D is possibly TRBD1 (5 bases). The CDR3 contains 16 residues. The germline V gene has CDR1 SGHRS and CDR2 YFSETQ. V was shortened by 1 base and J by 2 bases, with 15 bases between the two germline ends. The CDR3 sequence: CASSLTEAGHQETQYF. The CDR3 DNA reads TGCGCCAGCAGCTTGACTGAGGCAGGACATCAAGAGACCCAGTACTTC.

The count of this clone is one. The chain has TRBV6-2 or TRBV6-3 and TRBJ2-1; TRBD1 agrees at 8 bases. V gave up 6 bases and J gave up 5 bases; unmatched junction bases: 9. Germline lookup yields CDR1 MNHEY and CDR2 SVGEGT. The length of the CDR3 is 15 residues. CDR3 coding DNA: TGTGCCAGCAGCCTCAATCAGGGGGCCCACAATGAGCAGTTCTTC. Protein: CASSLNQGAHNEQFF.

The chain is built from TRBV2 and TRBJ2-2; 8 bases line up with TRBD2. With 6 bases clipped from V and 7 bases from J, the junction kept 16 bases outside the gene matches. Per germline, CDR1 SNHLY and CDR2 FYNNEI. CDR3 length: 17 amino acids. The CDR3 DNA reads as TGTGCCAGCAGCCGAACACTAGCGGAGGCAGGAGGCGGGGAGCTGTTTTTT. This gives the protein CASSRTLAEAGGGELFF.

The V and J genes are TRBV5-6 and TRBJ1-4, with D unresolved. The germline V gene has CDR1 SGHDT and CDR2 YYEEEE. Trimming took off 0 bases at V and 8 bases at J, with 14 bases between the two ends. The CDR3 contains 15 residues. The CDR3 protein is CASSLASGRGEKLFF. The CDR3 DNA reads as TGTGCCAGCAGCTTGGCCTCAGGTAGAGGGGAAAAACTGTTTTTT.

The chain recombines TRBV12-3 or TRBV12-4 with TRBJ2-7; 8 positions agree with TRBD1. V dropped 3 bases and J dropped 6; count of bases not matched to a gene: 4. The CDR3 is 13 amino acids. In nucleotides, the CDR3 is TGTGCCAGCAGTTTCGATCAGGGGGCCGAGCAGTACTTC. It encodes CASSFDQGAEQYF.

The CDR3 reads CSASKELNTEAFF. The CDR3 nucleotides are TGCAGTGCTAGTAAGGAGTTGAACACTGAAGCTTTCTTT. The chain has TRBV20-1 and TRBJ1-1; D call uncertain. In germline, CDR1 is DFQATT, CDR2 SNEGSKA (reference sequence). Trimming left V 3 bases short and J 0 bases short, with 8 bases between. This CDR3 is built from 13 residues.

The chain couples TRBV5-4 to TRBJ1-1; no clear D. In germline, CDR1 is SGHNT, CDR2 YYREEE (reference sequence). The CDR3 is made up of 15 amino acids. V was clipped by 4 bases and J by 3 bases, with 16 bases between them. The CDR3 DNA is TGTGCCAGCAGCCCGCCTGGTGGGCTGCACACTGAAGCTTTCTTT. Translated, it gives CASSPPGGLHTEAFF.

The chain is built from TRBV11-2 and TRBJ2-7; 7 bases map to TRBD1. This CDR3 comprises 15 residues. The V segment lost 0 bases and the J segment 3 bases; nucleotides outside the gene matches: 5. The germline V gene has CDR1 SGHAT and CDR2 FQNNGV. DNA of the CDR3: TGTGCCAGCAGCTTAGAGGGGACAGCTGACTACGAGCAGTACTTC. It is translated as CASSLEGTADYEQYF.